A selection of T cell receptor beta chains follows, all from one sample in a study of T cell repertoires in cytomegalovirus infection. TCRdb analysed the reads with MiXCR anew, one entry per CDR3 protein. Altogether 740,000 or so distinct CDR3 sequences are present, 35% being singletons, with the ten largest covering under 3%. The sequenced material came from PBMCs. These TCRs come from a human donor in good health (CMV status not recorded). Some clones in this sample may be carry-over from other donors' samples. Both conserved end residues are part of each CDR3. D genes are given only for firm matches.

>TRBV25-1|-|13
CASSGLKRETQYF
>TRBV7-2|-|18
CASSSSRQPSATNEKLFF
>TRBV27|TRBD2|15
CVSSGVAGGTDTQYF
>TRBV5-1|-|16
CASSPQYGADYNEQFF
>TRBV2|-|12
CASMRGPETQYF
>TRBV6-8|TRBD1|15
CASGPGTDYNSPLHF
>TRBV7-2|TRBD1|17
CASSRTGRGLSAGGYTF
>TRBV19|TRBD2|14
CASSNGGDSKVQFF
>TRBV9|TRBD2|16
CASSVGTSGGSSEQFF
>TRBV7-8|-|15
CASSLNGDSNQPQHF
>TRBV6-5|-|18
CASSSRLVLGLPTDTQYF
>TRBV4-1|TRBD1|16
CASSQEPGQGGTEAFF
>TRBV19|-|13
CASSTGPDQPQHF
>TRBV29-1|-|14
CSVENSAGSETQYF
>TRBV28|-|12
CASSRGESPLHF
>TRBV20-1|TRBD1|16
CSAYRDRVLIDTEAFF
>TRBV11-2|-|13
CASSPGRSSEQYF
>TRBV6-6|-|14
CASSYLRSGPEAFF
>TRBV7-2|-|15
CASSSLRQHTGELFF
>TRBV12-5|TRBD1|14
CASGRDRGDTEAFF
>TRBV7-2|-|15
CASSSELLPNTEAFF
>TRBV7-2|-|15
CASSLLQVGGREQYF
>TRBV5-4|TRBD1|16
CASSSTGVLAKNIQYF
>TRBV20-1|-|13
CSANWVPDILYTF
>TRBV7-8|TRBD1|16
CASSPLDRGYYNEQFF
>TRBV27|-|14
CASSLMAGVQPQHF
>TRBV7-8|TRBD2|19
CASSLAGGLAGVGGLEQFF
>TRBV7-6|TRBD1|15
CASSSSGTGYNEQFF
>TRBV7-2|TRBD2|17
CASSNRRGRGGTDTQYF
>TRBV28|-|14
CASSPGHKVENLFF
>TRBV20-1|-|14
CSAYRDSNTGELFF
>TRBV7-9|TRBD1|14
CASSRDSHNQPQHF